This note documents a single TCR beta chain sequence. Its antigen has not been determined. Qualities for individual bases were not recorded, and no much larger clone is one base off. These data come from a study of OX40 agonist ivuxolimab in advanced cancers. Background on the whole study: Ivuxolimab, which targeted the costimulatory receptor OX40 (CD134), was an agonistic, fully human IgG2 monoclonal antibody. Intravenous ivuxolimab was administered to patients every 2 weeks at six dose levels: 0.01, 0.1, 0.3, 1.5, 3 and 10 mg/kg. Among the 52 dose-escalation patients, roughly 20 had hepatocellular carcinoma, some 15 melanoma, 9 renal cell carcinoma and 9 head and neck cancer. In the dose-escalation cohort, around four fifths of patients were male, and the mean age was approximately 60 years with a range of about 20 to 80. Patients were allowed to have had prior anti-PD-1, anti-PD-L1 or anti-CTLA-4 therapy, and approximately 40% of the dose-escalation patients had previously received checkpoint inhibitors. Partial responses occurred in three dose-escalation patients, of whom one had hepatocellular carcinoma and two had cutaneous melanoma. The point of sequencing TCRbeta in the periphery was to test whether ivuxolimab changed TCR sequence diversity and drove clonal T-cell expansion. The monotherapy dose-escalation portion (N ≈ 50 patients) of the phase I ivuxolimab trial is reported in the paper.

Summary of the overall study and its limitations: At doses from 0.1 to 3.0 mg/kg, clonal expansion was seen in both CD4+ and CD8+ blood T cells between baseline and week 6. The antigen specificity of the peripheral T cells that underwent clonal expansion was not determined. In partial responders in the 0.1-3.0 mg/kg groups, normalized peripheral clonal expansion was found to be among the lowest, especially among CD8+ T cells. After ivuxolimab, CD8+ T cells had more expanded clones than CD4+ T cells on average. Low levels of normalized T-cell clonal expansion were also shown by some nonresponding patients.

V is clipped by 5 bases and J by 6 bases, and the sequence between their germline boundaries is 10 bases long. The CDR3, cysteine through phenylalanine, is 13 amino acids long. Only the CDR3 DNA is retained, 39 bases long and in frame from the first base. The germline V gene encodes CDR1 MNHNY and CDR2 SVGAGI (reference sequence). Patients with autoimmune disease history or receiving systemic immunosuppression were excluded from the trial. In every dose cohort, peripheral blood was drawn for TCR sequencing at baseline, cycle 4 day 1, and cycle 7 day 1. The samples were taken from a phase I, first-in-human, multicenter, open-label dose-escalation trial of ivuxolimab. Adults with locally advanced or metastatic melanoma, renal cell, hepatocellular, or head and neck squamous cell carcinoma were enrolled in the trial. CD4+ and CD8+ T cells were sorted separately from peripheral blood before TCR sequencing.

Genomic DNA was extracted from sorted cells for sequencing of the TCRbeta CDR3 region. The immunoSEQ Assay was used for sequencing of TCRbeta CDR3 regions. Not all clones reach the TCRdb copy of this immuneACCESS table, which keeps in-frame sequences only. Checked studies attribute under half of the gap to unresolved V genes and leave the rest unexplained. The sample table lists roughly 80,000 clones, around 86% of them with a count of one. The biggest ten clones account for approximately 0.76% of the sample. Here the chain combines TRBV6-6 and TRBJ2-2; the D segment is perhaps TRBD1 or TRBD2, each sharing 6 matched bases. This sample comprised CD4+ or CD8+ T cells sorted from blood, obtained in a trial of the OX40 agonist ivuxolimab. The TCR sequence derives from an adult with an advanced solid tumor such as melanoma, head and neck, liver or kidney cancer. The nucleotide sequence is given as TGTGCCAGCAGTAACAGGGAGGCCGGGGAGCTGTTTTTT. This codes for CASSNREAGELFF.